Each of the 5 T cell receptor beta chains below was sequenced from the same sample in a study of cytomegalovirus exposure and HLA in healthy donors. Vbeta (60) and Jbeta (13) primers were used in the PCR. Sequencing was performed with immunoSEQ multiplex PCR; in TCRdb, only in-frame clones are kept and a portion is missing. The sample lists 90,000 or so clones; over 55% were seen once. Sequenced material: PBMCs. Receptors were obtained from a woman aged 18-29 years in good health and CMV-seropositive.

This clone showed up just a few times. V gene TRBV6-5 combines with J gene TRBJ1-2; 9 bases match TRBD1. J gave up 8 bases and V 6 bases, and 10 bases lay outside the gene matches. Germline CDR1 MNHEY, CDR2 SVGAGI. CDR3 length: 14 residues. The chain's CDR3 is CASSLTGGALGYTF. The CDR3 DNA reads TGTGCCAGCAGCCTAACAGGGGGCGCGTTGGGCTACACCTTC.

V is TRBV7-3 and J is TRBJ2-1; D unresolved. The germline V gene has CDR1 SGHTA and CDR2 FQGTGA. V was pared by 5 bases and J by 10 bases, with 12 bases between. The CDR3 is 12 amino acids. DNA for the CDR3: TGTGCCAGCAGCCCAGGCTTACCAGAGCAGTTCTTC. This encodes CASSPGLPEQFF. Together with reference TRBV7-3 and TRBJ2-1, the CDR3 gives the full variable domain: GAGVSQTPSNKVTEKGKYVELRCDPISGHTALYWYRQSLGQGPEFLIYFQGTGAADDSGLPNDRFFAVRPEGSVSTLKIQRTERGDSAVYLCASSPGLPEQFFGPGTRLTVL.

This rearrangement joins TRBV4-3 to TRBJ2-3; 8 nucleotides align to TRBD2. V lost 3 bases and J lost 10; bases outside the gene matches: 6. The CDR3 spans 13 residues. Per the germline V gene, CDR1 is LGHNA and CDR2 is YSLEER. The CDR3 region has the DNA TGCGCCAGCAGCCACCTCGGGGGGGTGGCGCAGTATTTT. It is translated as CASSHLGGVAQYF.

DNA of the CDR3: TGTGCCAGCAGCGTAGTGGCCTTAGCTGCGAATGAGCAGTTCTTC. It translates to CASSVVALAANEQFF. The chain has TRBV9 and TRBJ2-1; D is undetermined. Germline V gene sequence: CDR1 SGDLS, CDR2 YYNGEE. Between the trimmed V and J ends, which lost 0 bases and 7 bases, there was a span of 14 bases. The CDR3 consists of 15 residues.

This clone was seen just once. The chain employs TRBV5-5 and TRBJ2-5; 7 positions agree with TRBD2. The CDR3 spans 16 residues. Germline CDR1 reads SGHKS; CDR2 reads YYEKEE (reference sequence). V shed 1 base, J shed 2 bases, and the junction held 8 bases outside the gene matches. CDR3 in DNA: TGTGCCAGCAGCTTGATAGGAGGGAGGGGACAAGAGACCCAGTACTTC. It yields the protein CASSLIGGRGQETQYF.